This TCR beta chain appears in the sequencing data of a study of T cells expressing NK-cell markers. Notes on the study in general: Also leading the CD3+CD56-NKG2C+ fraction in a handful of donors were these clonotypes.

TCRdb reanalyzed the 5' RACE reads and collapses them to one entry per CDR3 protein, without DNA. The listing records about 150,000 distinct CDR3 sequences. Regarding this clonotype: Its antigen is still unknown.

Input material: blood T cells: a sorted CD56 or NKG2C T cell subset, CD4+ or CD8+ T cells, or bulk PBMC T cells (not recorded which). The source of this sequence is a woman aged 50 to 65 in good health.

CDR3 protein: CASSSGGVYSPLHF. The rearrangement joins TRBV27 to TRBJ1-6; with no DNA, the TCRdb D assignment of TRBD1 cannot be verified. The CDR3 runs 14 residues. Germline CDR1 is MNHEY and CDR2 is SMNVEV (reference sequence).